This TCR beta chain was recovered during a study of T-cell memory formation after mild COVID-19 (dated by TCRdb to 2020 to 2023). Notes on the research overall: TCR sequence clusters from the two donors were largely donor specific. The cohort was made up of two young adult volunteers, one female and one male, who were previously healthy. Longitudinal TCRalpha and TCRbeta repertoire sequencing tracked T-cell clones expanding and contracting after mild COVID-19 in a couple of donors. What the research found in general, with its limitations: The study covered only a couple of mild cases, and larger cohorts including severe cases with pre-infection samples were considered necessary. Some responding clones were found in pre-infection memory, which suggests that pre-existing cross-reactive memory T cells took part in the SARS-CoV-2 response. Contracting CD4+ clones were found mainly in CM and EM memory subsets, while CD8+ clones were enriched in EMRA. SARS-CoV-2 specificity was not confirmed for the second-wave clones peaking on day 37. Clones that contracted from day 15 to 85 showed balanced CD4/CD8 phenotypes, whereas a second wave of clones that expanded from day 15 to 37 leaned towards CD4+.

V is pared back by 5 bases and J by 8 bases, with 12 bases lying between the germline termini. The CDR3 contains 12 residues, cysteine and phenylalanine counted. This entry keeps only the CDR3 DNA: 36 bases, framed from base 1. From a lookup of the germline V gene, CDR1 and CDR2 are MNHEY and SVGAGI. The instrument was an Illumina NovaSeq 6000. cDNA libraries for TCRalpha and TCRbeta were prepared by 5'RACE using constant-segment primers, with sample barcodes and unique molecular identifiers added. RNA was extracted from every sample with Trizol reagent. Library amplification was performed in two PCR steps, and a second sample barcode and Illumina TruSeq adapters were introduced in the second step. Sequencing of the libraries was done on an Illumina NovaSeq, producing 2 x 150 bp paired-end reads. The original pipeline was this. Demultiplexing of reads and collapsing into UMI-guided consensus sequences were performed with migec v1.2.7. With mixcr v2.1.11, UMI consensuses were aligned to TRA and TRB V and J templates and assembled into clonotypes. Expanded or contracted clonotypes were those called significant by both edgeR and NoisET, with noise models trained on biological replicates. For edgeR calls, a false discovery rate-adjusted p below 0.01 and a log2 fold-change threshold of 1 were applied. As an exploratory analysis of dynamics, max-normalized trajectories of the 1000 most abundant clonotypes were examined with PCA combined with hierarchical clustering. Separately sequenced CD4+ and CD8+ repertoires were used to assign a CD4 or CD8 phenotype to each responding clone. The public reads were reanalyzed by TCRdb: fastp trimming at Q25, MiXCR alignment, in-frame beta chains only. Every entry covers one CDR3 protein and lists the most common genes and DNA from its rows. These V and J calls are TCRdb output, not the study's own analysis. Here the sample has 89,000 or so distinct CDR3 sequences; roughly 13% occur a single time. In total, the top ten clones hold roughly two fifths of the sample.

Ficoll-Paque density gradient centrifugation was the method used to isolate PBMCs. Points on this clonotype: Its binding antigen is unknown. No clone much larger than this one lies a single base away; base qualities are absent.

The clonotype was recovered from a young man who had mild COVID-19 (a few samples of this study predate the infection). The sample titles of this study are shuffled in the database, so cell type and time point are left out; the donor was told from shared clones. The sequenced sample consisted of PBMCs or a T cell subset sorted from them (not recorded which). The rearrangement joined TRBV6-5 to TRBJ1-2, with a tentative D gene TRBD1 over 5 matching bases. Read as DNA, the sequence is TGTGCCAGCAGTCAGGGAATCGGGGGCTACACCTTC. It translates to CASSQGIGGYTF.